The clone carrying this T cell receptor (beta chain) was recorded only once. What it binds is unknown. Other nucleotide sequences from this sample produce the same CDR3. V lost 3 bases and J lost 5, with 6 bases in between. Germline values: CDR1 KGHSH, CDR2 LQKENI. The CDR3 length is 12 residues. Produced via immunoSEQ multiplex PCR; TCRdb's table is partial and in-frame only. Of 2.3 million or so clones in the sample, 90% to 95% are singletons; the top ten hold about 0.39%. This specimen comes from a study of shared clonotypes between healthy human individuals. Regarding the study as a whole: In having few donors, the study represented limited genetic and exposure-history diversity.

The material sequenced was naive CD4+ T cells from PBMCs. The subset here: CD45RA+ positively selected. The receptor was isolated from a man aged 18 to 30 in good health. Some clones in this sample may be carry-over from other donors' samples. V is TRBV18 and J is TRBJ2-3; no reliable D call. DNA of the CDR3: TGTGCCAGCTCACCCGTTGGAGATACGCAGTATTTT. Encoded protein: CASSPVGDTQYF.